The text below deals with one T cell receptor (beta chain). What it binds is not known. This likely stems from a read error, as it lies one base from a far larger clone. In the same sample, other DNA sequences code for this CDR3. TCRdb's table, derived via immunoSEQ multiplex PCR, lists solely in-frame clones and lacks some. The table lists around 1.1 million clones, about 72% of them singletons. This sample is drawn from a study of shared clonotypes between healthy human individuals. Study-wide points: When naive CD4 clonotypes were compared across a few donors, approximately 5% were shared.

The CDR3 totals 13 residues. Germline V gives CDR1 SGHTA, CDR2 FQGNSA. V was clipped by 1 base and J by 2 bases, with 5 bases between them. The rearrangement uses TRBV7-2 and TRBJ2-5; D is undetermined. The clonotype comes from a man younger than 30 in good health. Some clones in this sample may be carry-over from other donors' samples. The sequenced material came from memory CD4+ T cells from PBMCs. Subset here: CD45RA-negative fraction. This CDR3 is CASSLDRQETQYF. The DNA of the CDR3 is TGTGCCAGCAGCTTAGACCGACAAGAGACCCAGTACTTC.